There are a few counts of the clone carrying this T cell receptor beta chain. The data originate from a study of T cells in Graves' hyperthyroidism and ophthalmopathy. There are 13 residues in the CDR3. The V end was cut by 8 bases, the J end by 7 bases, with 14 bases between. From germline, CDR1 is SGHVS and CDR2 FNYEAQ. Amplified TCR beta CDR3 regions derived from RNA transcripts. RT-PCR in the first round (using the HTBI primer set) targeted the TCR CDR3. TCRdb processed the multiplex PCR reads anew with MiXCR; each CDR3 protein has one entry. Here the sample spans 150,000 or so distinct CDR3 sequences, around 20% being singletons.

The sequencing input was blood. The TCR sequence derives from a woman between 45 and 65 years old with Graves' hyperthyroidism that later progressed to Graves' ophthalmopathy. This chain connects TRBV7-6 to TRBJ2-2, with D unclear. CDR3 DNA sequence: TGTGCCAGCCAAGACCGAGATAGCGGGGAGCTGTTTTTT. Protein: CASQDRDSGELFF.